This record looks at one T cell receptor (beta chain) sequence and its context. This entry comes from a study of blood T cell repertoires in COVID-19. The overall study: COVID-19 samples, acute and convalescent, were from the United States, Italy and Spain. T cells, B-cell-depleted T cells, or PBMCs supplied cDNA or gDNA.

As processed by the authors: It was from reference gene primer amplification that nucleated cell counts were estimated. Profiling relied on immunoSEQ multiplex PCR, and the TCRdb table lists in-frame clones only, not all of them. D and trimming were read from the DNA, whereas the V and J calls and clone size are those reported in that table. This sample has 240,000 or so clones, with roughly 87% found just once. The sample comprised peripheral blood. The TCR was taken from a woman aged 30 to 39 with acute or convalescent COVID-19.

The CDR3 sequence: CARSLAQGGTDPNYGYTF. The CDR3 nucleotides are TGTGCCAGAAGCTTAGCACAGGGGGGGACCGACCCTAACTATGGCTACACCTTC. This chain connects TRBV7-5 to TRBJ1-2; the table's D call TRBD1 went unverified against the DNA. TRBV7-5 is assigned pseudogene status. The CDR3 consists of 18 residues.